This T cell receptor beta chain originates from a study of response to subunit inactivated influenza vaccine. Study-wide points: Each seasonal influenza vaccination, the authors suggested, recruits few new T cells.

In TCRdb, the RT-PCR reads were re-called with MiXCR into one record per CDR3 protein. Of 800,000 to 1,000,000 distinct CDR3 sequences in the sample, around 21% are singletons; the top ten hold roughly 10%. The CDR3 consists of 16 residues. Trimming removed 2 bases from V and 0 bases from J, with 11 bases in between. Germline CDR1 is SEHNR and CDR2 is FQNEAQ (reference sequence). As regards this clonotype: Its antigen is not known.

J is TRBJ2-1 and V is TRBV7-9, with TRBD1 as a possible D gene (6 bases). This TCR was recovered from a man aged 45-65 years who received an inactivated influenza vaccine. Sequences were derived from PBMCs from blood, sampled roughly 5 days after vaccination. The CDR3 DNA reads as TGTGCCAGCAGCTTAATCAGGGGTCCCTCCTACAATGAGCAGTTCTTC. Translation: CASSLIRGPSYNEQFF.